The rows below give T cell receptor beta chains drawn from one sample of a study of blood T cell repertoires in COVID-19. Method: immunoSEQ multiplex PCR; TCRdb's copy keeps in-frame clones and lacks some. The top ten clones hold 6% to 9% of a sample with some 50,000 clones, 75% to 85% of them seen once. The sequencing sample was made of peripheral blood. The receptors stem from a human donor in a cohort sampled during active COVID-19. Both conserved end residues are part of each CDR3. A D gene is named only where the DNA matches it firmly. Rows give clone size only sometimes, using once, few, many, or a class for an expanded clone.

>TRBJ2-1|NA|TRBV18|TRBD1
TGTGCCAGCTCACCCGGGACAGGGTGGGGTGAGCAGTTCTTC
CASSPGTGWGEQFF
>TRBJ1-4|NA|TRBV20-1|NA
TGCAGTGCTAGTAGCAGGGAAGGTGATGAAAAACTGTTTTTT
CSASSREGDEKLFF
>TRBJ1-3|NA|TRBV2|NA
TGTGCCAGCAGTGAGAGGGGGGGCCCTGGAAACACCATATATTTT
CASSERGGPGNTIYF
>TRBJ2-7|NA|TRBV27|TRBD1
TGTGCCAGCTCAACCGGGACAGGGCGCGACGAGCAGTACTTC
CASSTGTGRDEQYF
>TRBJ2-5|NA|TRBV7-3|NA
TGTGCCAGCAGCTCGTTAGCCTCCGAGACCCAGTACTTC
CASSSLASETQYF
>TRBJ1-2|NA|TRBV25-1|NA
TGTGCCAGCAGTTCGGGGAGGGGGGACTATGGCTACACCTTC
CASSSGRGDYGYTF
>TRBJ2-5|NA|TRBV7-2|NA
TGTGCCAGCAGGCGCACGTACCAAGAGACCCAGTACTTC
CASRRTYQETQYF
>TRBJ2-3|NA|TRBV7-2|NA
TGTGCCAGCAGCTTAGCGGTAGCAGTAGCAGATACGCAGTATTTT
CASSLAVAVADTQYF
>TRBJ1-2|NA|TRBV18|TRBD1
TGTGCCAGCTCAATTCCCGGGACAGGGGACTATGGCTACACCTTC
CASSIPGTGDYGYTF
>TRBJ2-1|NA|TRBV28|NA
TGTGCCAGCAGTATCCCGACTAATTACAATGAGCAGTTCTTC
CASSIPTNYNEQFF
>TRBJ1-2|NA|TRBV5-4|TRBD1
TGTGCCAGCAGCTTGGAGTCAGGGGGCGGTGGCTACACCTTC
CASSLESGGGGYTF
>TRBJ2-3|NA|TRBV25-1|TRBD2
TGTGCCAGCAGTGTCGGACTAGCGGGAGGAGCAGATACGCAGTATTTT
CASSVGLAGGADTQYF
>TRBJ2-7|NA|TRBV28|TRBD2
TGTGCCAGCAGTACCGGGACTAGCGGGAGGGCCCACGAGCAGTACTTC
CASSTGTSGRAHEQYF
>TRBJ2-1|NA|TRBV2|NA
TGTGCCAGCAGTGAAAGCGGCTGGACGGGAGTGAATCCCAATGAGCAGTTCTTC
CASSESGWTGVNPNEQFF
>TRBJ2-5|once|TRBV5-6|TRBD1
TGTGCCAGCAGCGTACCGGGACAGCAAGAGACCCAGTACTTC
CASSVPGQQETQYF
>TRBJ1-2|few|TRBV19|TRBD1
TGTGCCAGTAGTCCACAGGGGGCGCGGGGCTACACCTTC
CASSPQGARGYTF
>TRBJ1-2|NA|TRBV30|NA
TGTGCCTGGATGCCTGGGGGGGTGCGAGGCTACACCTTC
CAWMPGGVRGYTF
>TRBJ2-3|NA|TRBV11-3|TRBD2
TGTGCCAGCAGCTTAGAAGCGGGGTTAACAGATACGCAGTATTTT
CASSLEAGLTDTQYF